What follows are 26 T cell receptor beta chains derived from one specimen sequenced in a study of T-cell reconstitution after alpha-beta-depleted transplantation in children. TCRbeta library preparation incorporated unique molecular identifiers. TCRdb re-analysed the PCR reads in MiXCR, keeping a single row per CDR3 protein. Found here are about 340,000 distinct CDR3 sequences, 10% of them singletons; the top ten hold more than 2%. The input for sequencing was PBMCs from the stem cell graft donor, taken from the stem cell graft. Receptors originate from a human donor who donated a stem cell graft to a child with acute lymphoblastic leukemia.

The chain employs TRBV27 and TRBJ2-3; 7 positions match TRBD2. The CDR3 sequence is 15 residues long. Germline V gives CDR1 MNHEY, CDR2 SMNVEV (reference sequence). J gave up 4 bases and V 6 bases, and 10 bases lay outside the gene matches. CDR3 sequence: CASSHGAGVPDTQYF. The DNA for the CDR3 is TGTGCCAGCAGCCACGGGGCGGGAGTTCCAGATACGCAGTATTTT.

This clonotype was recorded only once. CDR3 region: CGASDVDRGMNEQFF. The CDR3 DNA sequence: TGTGGGGCCAGTGATGTAGACAGGGGGATGAATGAGCAGTTCTTC. The V and J genes are TRBV24-1 and TRBJ2-1; TRBD1 aligns across 9 bases. This CDR3 has 15 amino acids. CDR1 is KGHDR and CDR2 is SFDVKD in the germline V gene.

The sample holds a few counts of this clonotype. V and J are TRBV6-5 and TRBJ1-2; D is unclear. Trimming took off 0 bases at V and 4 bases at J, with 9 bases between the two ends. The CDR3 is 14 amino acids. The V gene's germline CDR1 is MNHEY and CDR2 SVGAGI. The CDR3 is CASSYSAGGYGYTF. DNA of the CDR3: TGTGCCAGCAGTTACTCGGCGGGAGGCTATGGCTACACCTTC.

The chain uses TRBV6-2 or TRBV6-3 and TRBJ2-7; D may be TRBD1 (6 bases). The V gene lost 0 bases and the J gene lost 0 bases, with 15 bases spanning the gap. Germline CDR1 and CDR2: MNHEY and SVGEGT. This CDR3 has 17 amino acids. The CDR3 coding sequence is TGTGCCAGCAGTTACTCGGGGGCAGGCCTGAGCTCCTACGAGCAGTACTTC. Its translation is CASSYSGAGLSSYEQYF.

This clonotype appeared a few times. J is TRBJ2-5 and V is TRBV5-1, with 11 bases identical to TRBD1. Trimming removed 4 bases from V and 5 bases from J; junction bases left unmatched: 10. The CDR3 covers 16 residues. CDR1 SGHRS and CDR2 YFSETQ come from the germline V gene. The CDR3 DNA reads TGCGCCAGCAGCCGAACGGGACAGGGGGACAGGGAGACCCAGTACTTC. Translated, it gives CASSRTGQGDRETQYF. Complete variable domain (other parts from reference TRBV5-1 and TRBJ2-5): KAGVTQTPRYLIKTRGQQVTLSCSPISGHRSVSWYQQTPGQGLQFLFEYFSETQRNKGNFPGRFSGRQFSNSRSEMNVSTLELGDSALYLCASSRTGQGDRETQYFGPGTRLLVL.

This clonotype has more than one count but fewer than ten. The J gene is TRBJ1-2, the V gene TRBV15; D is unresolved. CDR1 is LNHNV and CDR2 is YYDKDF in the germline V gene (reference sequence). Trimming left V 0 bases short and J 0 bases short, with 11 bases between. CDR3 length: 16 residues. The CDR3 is CATSRDARAANYGYTF. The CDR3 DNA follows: TGTGCCACCAGCAGAGATGCCCGGGCAGCTAACTATGGCTACACCTTC.

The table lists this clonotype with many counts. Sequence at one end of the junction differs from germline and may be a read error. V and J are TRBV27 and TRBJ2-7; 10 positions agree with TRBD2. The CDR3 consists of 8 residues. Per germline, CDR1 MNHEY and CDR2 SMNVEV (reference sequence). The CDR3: CAALAGVF. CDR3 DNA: TGTGCCGCGCTAGCGGGAGTCTTC.

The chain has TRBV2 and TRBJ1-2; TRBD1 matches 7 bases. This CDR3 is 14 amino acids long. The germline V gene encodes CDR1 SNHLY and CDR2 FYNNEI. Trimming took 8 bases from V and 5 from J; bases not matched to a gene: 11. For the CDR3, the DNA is TGTGCCAGCGACCGTACGGGACAGAATTATGGCTACACCTTC. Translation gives CASDRTGQNYGYTF.

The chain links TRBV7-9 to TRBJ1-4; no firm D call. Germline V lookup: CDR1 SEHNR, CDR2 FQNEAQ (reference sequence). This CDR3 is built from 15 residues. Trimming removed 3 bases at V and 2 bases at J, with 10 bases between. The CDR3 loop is CASSFPGGTNEKLFF. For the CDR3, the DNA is TGTGCCAGCAGCTTTCCCGGTGGTACTAATGAAAAACTGTTTTTT.

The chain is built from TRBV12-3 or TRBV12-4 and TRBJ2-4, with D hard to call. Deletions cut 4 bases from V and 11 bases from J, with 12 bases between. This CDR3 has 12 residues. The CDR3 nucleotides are TGTGCCAGCAGTTCCGGACCGTGGGTTCAGTACTTC. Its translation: CASSSGPWVQYF.

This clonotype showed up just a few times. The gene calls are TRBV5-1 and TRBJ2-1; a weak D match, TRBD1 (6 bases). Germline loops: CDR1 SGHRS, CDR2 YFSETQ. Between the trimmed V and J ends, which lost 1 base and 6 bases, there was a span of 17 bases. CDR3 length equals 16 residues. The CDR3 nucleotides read TGCGCCAGCAGCTTGTCCGGGACATTAATGGTCAATGAGCAGTTCTTC. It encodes CASSLSGTLMVNEQFF. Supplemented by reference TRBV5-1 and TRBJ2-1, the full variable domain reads KAGVTQTPRYLIKTRGQQVTLSCSPISGHRSVSWYQQTPGQGLQFLFEYFSETQRNKGNFPGRFSGRQFSNSRSEMNVSTLELGDSALYLCASSLSGTLMVNEQFFGPGTRLTVL.

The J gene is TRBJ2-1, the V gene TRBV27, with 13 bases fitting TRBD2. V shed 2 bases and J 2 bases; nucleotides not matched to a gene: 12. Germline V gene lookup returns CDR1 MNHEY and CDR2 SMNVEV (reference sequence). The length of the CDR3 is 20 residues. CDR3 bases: TGTGCCAGCAGTTTAAAGGGACTAGCGGGATCATTTCGTACCTACAATGAGCAGTTCTTC. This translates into CASSLKGLAGSFRTYNEQFF.

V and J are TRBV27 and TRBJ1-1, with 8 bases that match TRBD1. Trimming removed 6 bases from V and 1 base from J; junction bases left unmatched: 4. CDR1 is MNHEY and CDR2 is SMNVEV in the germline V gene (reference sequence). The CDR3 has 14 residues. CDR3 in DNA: TGTGCCAGCAGATTACAGGGGGAGAACACTGAAGCTTTCTTT. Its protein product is CASRLQGENTEAFF.

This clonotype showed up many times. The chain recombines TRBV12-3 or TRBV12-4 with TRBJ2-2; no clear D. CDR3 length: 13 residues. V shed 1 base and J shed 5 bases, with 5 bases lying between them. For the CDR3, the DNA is TGTGCCAGCAGTTTAGACAGAACCGGGGAGCTGTTTTTT. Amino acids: CASSLDRTGELFF.

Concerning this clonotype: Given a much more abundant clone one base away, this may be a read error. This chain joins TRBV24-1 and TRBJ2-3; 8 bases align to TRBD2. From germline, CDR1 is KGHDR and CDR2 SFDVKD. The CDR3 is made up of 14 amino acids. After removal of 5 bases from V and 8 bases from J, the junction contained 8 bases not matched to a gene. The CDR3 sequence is CATSAGTSCVTQYF. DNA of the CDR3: TGTGCCACCAGTGCTGGGACTAGTTGTGTTACGCAGTATTTT.

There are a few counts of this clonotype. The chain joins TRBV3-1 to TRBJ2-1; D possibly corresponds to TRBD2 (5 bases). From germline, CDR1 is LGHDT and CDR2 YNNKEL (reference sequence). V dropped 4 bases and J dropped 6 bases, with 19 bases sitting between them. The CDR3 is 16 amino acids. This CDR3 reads CASSPYSVISSNEQFF. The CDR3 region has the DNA TGTGCCAGCAGCCCCTATAGCGTCATCTCAAGCAATGAGCAGTTCTTC.

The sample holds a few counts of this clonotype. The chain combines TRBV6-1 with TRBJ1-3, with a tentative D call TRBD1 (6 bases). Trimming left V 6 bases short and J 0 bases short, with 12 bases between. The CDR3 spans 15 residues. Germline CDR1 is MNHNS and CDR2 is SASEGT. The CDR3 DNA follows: TGTGCCAGCAGCAGGGGCGGCCGCTCTGGAAACACCATATATTTT. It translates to CASSRGGRSGNTIYF.

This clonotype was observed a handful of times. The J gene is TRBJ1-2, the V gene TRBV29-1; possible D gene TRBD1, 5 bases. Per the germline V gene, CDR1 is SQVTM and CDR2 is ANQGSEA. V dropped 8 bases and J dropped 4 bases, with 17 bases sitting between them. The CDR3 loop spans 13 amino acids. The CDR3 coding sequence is TGCAGCTCTGGGGGGGAAAGGGGCTATGGCTACACCTTC. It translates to CSSGGERGYGYTF.

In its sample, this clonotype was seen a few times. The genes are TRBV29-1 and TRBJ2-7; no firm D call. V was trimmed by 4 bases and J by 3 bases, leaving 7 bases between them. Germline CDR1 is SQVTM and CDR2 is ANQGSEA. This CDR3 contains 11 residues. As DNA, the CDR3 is TGCAGCGTTGGGGCCAGCTACGAGCAGTACTTC. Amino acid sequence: CSVGASYEQYF.

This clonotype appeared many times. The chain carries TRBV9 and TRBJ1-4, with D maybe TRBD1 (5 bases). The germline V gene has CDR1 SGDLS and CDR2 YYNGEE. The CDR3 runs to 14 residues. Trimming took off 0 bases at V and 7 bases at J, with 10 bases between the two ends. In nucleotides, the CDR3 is TGTGCCAGCAGCGTAGTCCCAGGGTCTGAAAAACTGTTTTTT. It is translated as CASSVVPGSEKLFF.

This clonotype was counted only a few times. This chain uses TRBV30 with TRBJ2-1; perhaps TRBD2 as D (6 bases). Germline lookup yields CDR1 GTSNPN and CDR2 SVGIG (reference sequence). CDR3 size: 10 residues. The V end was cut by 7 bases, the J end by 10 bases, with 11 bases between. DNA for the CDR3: TGTGCCTTTGGACTACGGGAGCAGTTCTTC. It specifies CAFGLREQFF.

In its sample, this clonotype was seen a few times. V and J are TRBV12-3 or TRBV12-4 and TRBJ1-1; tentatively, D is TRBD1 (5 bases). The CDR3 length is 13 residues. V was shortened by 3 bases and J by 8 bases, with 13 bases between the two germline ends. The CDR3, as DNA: TGTGCCAGCAGTTTCCTGGAAGGGGCAGAAGCTTTCTTT. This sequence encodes CASSFLEGAEAFF.

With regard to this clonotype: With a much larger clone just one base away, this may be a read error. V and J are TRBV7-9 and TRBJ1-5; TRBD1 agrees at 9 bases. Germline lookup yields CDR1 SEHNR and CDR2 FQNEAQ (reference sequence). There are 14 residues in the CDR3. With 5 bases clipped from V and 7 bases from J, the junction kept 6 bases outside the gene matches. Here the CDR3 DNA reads TGTGCCAGCAGCCAGGGGACAGGGAAGCAGCCCCAGCATTTT. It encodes CASSQGTGKQPQHF.

As DNA, the CDR3 is TGTGCCAGCAACGGCCTAGCGGGAGCGGAGGGTTACGAGCAGTACTTC. This translates into CASNGLAGAEGYEQYF. The V call is TRBV12-3 or TRBV12-4, the J call TRBJ2-7, with 10 positions matching TRBD2. The ends lost 7 bases at V and 4 bases at J; junction bases unmatched: 13. This CDR3 is 16 amino acids long.

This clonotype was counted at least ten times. DNA for the CDR3: TGCGCCAGCAGCCAATCGACTAGCGGGAGAACCTACGAGCAGTACTTC. This encodes CASSQSTSGRTYEQYF. This rearrangement joins TRBV4-1 to TRBJ2-7; 12 bases are shared with TRBD2. The V gene's germline CDR1 is MGHRA and CDR2 YSYEKL. The CDR3 is made up of 16 amino acids. V shed 2 bases and J 2 bases; nucleotides not matched to a gene: 4.

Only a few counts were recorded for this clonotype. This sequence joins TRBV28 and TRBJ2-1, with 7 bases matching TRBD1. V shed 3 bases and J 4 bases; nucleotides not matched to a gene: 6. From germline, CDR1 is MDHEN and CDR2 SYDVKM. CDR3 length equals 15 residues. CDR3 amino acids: CASSFGQGVYNEQFF. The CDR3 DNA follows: TGTGCCAGCAGTTTCGGTCAGGGGGTTTACAATGAGCAGTTCTTC.